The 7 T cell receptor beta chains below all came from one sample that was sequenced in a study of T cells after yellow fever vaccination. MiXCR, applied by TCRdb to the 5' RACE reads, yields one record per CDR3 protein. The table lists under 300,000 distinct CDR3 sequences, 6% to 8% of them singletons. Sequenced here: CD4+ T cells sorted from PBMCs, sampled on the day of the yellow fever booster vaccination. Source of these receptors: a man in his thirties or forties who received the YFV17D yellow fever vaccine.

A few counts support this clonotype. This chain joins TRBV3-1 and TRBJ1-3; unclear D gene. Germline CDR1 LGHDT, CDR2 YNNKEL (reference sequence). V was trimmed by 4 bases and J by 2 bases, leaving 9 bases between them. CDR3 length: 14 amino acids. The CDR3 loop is CASSPPWTGNTIYF. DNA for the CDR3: TGTGCCAGCAGCCCACCCTGGACTGGAAACACCATATATTTT.

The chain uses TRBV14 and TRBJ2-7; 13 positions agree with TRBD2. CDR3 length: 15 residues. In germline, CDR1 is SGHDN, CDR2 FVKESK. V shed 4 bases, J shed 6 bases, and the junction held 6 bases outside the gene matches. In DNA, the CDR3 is TGTGCCAGCAGCCCGAGACTAGCGGGAGGAATCGAGCAGTACTTC. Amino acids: CASSPRLAGGIEQYF. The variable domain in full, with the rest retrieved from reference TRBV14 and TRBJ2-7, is EAGVTQFPSHSVIEKGQTVTLRCDPISGHDNLYWYRRVMGKEIKFLLHFVKESKQDESGMPNNRFLAERTGGTYSTLKVQPAELEDSGVYFCASSPRLAGGIEQYFGPGTRLTVT.

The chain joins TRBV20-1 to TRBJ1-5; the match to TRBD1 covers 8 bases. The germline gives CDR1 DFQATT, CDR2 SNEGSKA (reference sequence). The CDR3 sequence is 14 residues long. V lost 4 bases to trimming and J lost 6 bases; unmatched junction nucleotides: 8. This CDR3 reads CSAISGQAGQPQHF. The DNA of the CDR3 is TGCAGTGCTATCTCGGGACAGGCTGGTCAGCCCCAGCATTTT.

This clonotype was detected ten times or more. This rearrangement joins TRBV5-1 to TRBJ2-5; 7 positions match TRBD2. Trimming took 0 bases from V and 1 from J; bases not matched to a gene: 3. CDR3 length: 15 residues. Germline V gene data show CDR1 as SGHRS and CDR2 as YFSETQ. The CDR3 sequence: CASSLGGSGQETQYF. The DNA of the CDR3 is TGCGCCAGCAGCTTGGGCGGGAGTGGCCAAGAGACCCAGTACTTC.

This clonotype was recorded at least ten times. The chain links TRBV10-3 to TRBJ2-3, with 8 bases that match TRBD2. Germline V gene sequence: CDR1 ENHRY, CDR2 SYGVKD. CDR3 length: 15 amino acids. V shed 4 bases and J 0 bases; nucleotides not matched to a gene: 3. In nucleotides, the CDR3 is TGTGCCATCAGTGTTTTAGCGGGAAGCACAGATACGCAGTATTTT. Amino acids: CAISVLAGSTDTQYF.

CDR3 in amino acids: CASSQTTSYGYTF. CDR3 sequence (DNA): TGTGCCAGCAGCCAAACAACGTCCTATGGCTACACCTTC. The chain has TRBV7-9 and TRBJ1-2; D not resolved. The length of the CDR3 is 13 residues. V lost 5 bases and J lost 4, with 11 bases in between. Germline V gene sequence: CDR1 SEHNR, CDR2 FQNEAQ (reference sequence).

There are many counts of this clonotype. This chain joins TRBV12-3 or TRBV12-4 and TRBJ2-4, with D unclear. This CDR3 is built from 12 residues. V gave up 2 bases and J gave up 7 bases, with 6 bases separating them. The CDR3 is CASSLSRNIQYF. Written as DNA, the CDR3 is TGTGCCAGCAGTTTAAGTCGGAACATTCAGTACTTC.